This T cell receptor beta chain appears in the sequencing data of a study of response to subunit inactivated influenza vaccine. CDR1 and CDR2 from the germline V gene are MNHEY and SVGEGT. This CDR3 contains 15 residues. V was pared by 7 bases and J by 1 base, with 15 bases between. Overall study findings and caveats: Authors suggested each seasonal influenza vaccination recruits few new T cells.

TCRdb processed the RT-PCR reads anew with MiXCR; each CDR3 protein has one entry. The data hold under 950,000 distinct CDR3 sequences, with about 20% observed a single time. Notes on this clonotype: Its antigen is not identified.

The chain employs TRBV6-2 or TRBV6-3 and TRBJ2-3, with D unresolved. This receptor was identified in a man aged 45 to 65 who received an inactivated influenza vaccine. The sample in question was PBMCs from blood, obtained less than 6 days after vaccination. CDR3 bases: TGTGCCAGCATGACCCCCAGGCGACGCACAGATACGCAGTATTTT. This translates into CASMTPRRRTDTQYF.